The table lists the clone carrying this T cell receptor beta chain with a count of one. Its antigen remains unknown. A single record per CDR3 protein comes from TCRdb applying MiXCR to the RT-PCR reads. The sample holds roughly 500,000 distinct CDR3 sequences, roughly 27% seen once. This CDR3 has 15 residues. Trimming at V came to 5 bases and at J to 5 bases, leaving 9 bases not matched to a gene. From germline, CDR1 is SGHTA and CDR2 FQGNSA. This sample is part of a study of response to subunit inactivated influenza vaccine. Study-level points and caveats: Authors suggested few new T cells are recruited by each seasonal influenza vaccination.

This clonotype was sampled from a man aged 50 to 59 who received an inactivated influenza vaccine. The input for sequencing was CD4+ T cells sorted from PBMCs, taken about 5 days after vaccination. The chain is built from TRBV7-2 and TRBJ1-2; 9 positions agree with TRBD1. The CDR3 is CASSPTGTGLYGYTF. Here the CDR3 DNA reads TGTGCCAGCAGCCCTACCGGGACAGGGTTATATGGCTACACCTTC.